One TCR beta chain is described in this entry. What it recognizes is unknown. The sample is drawn from a study of beta chain features in type 1 diabetes. Study-level points and caveats: Type 1 diabetes patients had VDJ junctions that carried fewer insertions and more deletions. Among patients with Type 1 diabetes, TCRB CDR3s were moderately but significantly shorter in every one of the four CD4+ subsets.

The entirety of the isolated RNA underwent reverse transcription, so expressed TCRB transcripts were sequenced. TCRdb keeps only in-frame clones here, not all; method: immunoSEQ multiplex PCR. Seen here are about 340,000 clones, about 14% observed once, and the top ten hold nearly 0.015%. The TCR originated in a woman between 18 and 29 years old with type 1 diabetes. The specimen sequenced was naive CD4+ T cells from blood.

For the CDR3, the DNA is TGTGCCAGTAGGGGGACAGGGGGCTCAAATCAGCCCCAGCATTTT. Its translation: CASRGTGGSNQPQHF. This chain joins TRBV19 and TRBJ1-5; TRBD1 matches 12 bases. The length of the CDR3 is 15 residues. Germline trimming cut 6 bases from V and 4 bases from J; bases unmatched to any gene: 4. Looked up from germline, CDR1 is LNHDA and CDR2 is SQIVND (reference sequence).